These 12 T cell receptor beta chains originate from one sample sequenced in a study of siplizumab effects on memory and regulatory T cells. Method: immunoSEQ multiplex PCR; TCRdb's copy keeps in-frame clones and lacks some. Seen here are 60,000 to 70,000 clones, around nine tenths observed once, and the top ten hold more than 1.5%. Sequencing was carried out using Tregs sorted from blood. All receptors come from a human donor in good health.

CDR3 sequence (DNA): TGTGCCAGCAGATCTTGGCGGGAGTTCACCTACGAGCAGTACTTC. The encoded protein is CASRSWREFTYEQYF. The chain uses TRBV5-5 and TRBJ2-7, with 7 bases fitting TRBD2. CDR3 length: 15 amino acids. The V segment lost 5 bases and the J segment 2 bases; nucleotides outside the gene matches: 10. CDR1 and CDR2 from the germline V gene are SGHKS and YYEKEE (reference sequence).

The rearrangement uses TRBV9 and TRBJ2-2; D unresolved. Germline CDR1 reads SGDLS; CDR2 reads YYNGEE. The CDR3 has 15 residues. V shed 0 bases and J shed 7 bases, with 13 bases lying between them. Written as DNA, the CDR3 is TGTGCCAGCAGCGTAGTCGAAGTCCCGGGCGGGGAGCTGTTTTTT. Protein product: CASSVVEVPGGELFF.

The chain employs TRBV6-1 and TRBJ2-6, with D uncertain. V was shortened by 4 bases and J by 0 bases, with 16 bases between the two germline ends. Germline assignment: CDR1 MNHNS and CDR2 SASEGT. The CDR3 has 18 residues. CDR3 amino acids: CASSGPAGALSGANVLTF. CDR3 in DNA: TGTGCCAGCAGTGGCCCTGCCGGAGCCCTCTCTGGGGCCAACGTCCTGACTTTC.

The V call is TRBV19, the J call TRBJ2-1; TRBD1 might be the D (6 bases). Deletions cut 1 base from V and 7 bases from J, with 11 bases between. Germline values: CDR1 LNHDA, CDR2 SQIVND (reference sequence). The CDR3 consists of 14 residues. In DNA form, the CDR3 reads TGTGCCAGTAGTATAGGGGCCAGGGGTAATGAGCAGTTCTTC. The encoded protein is CASSIGARGNEQFF.

The CDR3 region is CAWSSASGQETQYF. CDR3 sequence (DNA): TGTGCCTGGAGCTCTGCTAGCGGACAAGAGACCCAGTACTTC. The V and J genes are TRBV30 and TRBJ2-5, with 7 nucleotides matching TRBD2. After removal of 3 bases from V and 2 bases from J, the junction contained 6 bases not matched to a gene. Germline V lookup: CDR1 GTSNPN, CDR2 SVGIG (reference sequence). The CDR3 loop spans 14 amino acids.

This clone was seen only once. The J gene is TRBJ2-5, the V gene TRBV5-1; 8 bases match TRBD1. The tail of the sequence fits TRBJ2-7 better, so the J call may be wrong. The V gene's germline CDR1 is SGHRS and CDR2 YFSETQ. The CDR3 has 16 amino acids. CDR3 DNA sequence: TGCGCCAGCAGCTTGGGACAGGGGATAGGGTCCTACGAGCAGTACTTC. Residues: CASSLGQGIGSYEQYF.

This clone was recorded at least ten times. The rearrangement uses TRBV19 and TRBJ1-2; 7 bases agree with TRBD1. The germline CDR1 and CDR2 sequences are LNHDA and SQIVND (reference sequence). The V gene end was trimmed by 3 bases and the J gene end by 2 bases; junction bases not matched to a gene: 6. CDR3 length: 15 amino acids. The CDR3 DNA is TGTGCCAGTAGTATTTACGGGACAGCGAACTATGGCTACACCTTC. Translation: CASSIYGTANYGYTF.

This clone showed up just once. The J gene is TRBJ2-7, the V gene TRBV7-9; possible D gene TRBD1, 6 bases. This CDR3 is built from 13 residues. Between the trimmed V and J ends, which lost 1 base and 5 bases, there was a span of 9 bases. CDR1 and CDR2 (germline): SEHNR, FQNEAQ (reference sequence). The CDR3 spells CASSLGQVNEQYF. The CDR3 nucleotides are TGTGCCAGCAGCTTAGGACAGGTCAACGAGCAGTACTTC.

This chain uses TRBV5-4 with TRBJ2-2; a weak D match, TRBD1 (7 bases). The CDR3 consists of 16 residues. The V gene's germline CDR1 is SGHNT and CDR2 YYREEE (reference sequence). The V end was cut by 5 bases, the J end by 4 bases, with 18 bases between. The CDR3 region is CASRPRQGGGTGELFF. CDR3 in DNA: TGTGCCAGCAGGCCTCGACAGGGAGGCGGCACCGGGGAGCTGTTTTTT.

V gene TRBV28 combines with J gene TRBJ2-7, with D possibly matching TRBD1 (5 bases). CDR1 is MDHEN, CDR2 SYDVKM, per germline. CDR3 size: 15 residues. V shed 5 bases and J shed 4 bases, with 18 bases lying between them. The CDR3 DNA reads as TGTGCCAGCAGTCTCACGACAGTGCCTCGGTACGAGCAGTACTTC. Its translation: CASSLTTVPRYEQYF.

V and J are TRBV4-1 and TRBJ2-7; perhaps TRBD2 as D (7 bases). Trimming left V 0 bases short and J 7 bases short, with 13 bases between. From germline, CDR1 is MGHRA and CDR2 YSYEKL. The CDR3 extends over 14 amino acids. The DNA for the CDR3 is TGCGCCAGCAGCCAAGAAGGGAGGGGGTCGGAGCAGTACTTC. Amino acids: CASSQEGRGSEQYF.

As DNA, the CDR3 is TGTGCCAGCAGCTCCTCGGGACAGGGATTTCATACTTGGAATCAGCCCCAGCATTTT. Its translation: CASSSSGQGFHTWNQPQHF. The chain is built from TRBV5-6 and TRBJ1-5; 9 bases are shared with TRBD1. The CDR3 has 19 amino acids. V lost 3 bases and J lost 4; bases outside the gene matches: 17. Germline V gene data show CDR1 as SGHDT and CDR2 as YYEEEE.